This is a list of T cell receptor beta chains from one sample in a study of T cell responses to AZD1222 COVID-19 vaccine. Method: immunoSEQ multiplex PCR; TCRdb's copy keeps in-frame clones and lacks some. This sample has around 100,000 clones, with around nine tenths found just once. The material was peripheral blood, obtained on day 0 of AZD1222 vaccination. The source of these receptors is an adult in good health. CDR3s include the opening cysteine and the closing phenylalanine or tryptophan. A D gene is named only where the DNA matches it firmly. Size tells how often a clone was seen (once, few, many) or the class of an expanded clone, and some rows leave it out.

v_gene,d_gene,j_gene,abundance,CDR3nt,CDR3aa
TRBV9,TRBD1,TRBJ1-2,NA,TGTGCCAGCAGCGTAGAAGGGGGACAGCTCTATGGCTACACCTTC,CASSVEGGQLYGYTF
TRBV18,NA,TRBJ2-1,NA,TGTGCCAGCTCACCGCTGGGGGATGAGCAGTTCTTC,CASSPLGDEQFF
TRBV12-3/TRBV12-4,NA,TRBJ1-1,once,TGTGCCAGCAGTTTAACGGGGAACACTGAAGCTTTCTTT,CASSLTGNTEAFF
TRBV5-8,NA,TRBJ1-3,NA,TGTGCCAGCAGCTTGGGCGGCAGGGGCTCTGGAAACACCATATATTTT,CASSLGGRGSGNTIYF
TRBV19,TRBD1,TRBJ1-2,once,TGTGCCAGTAGTACGAACCCTGGACAGGGGGCGTCCAACTATGGCTACACCTTC,CASSTNPGQGASNYGYTF
TRBV5-1,NA,TRBJ2-2,NA,TGCGCCAGCAGCGCGGAGGGCCTAATAGGGGAGCTGTTTTTT,CASSAEGLIGELFF
TRBV6-2/TRBV6-3,TRBD2,TRBJ2-3,NA,TGTGCCAGCAGCCCCCCTGCGGGAGCGGCAGATACGCAGTATTTT,CASSPPAGAADTQYF
TRBV7-6,NA,TRBJ1-4,NA,TGTGCCAGCAGCTTAGCACAGAACCCTAATGAAAAACTGTTTTTT,CASSLAQNPNEKLFF
TRBV9,TRBD2,TRBJ2-4,NA,TGTGCCAGCAGCGGGAAGAGAGCGGGAGGCTCTGACATTCAGTACTTC,CASSGKRAGGSDIQYF
TRBV6-2/TRBV6-3,TRBD2,TRBJ2-5,once,TGTGCCAGCAGTTTAGCGGGGGACCAAGAGACCCAGTACTTC,CASSLAGDQETQYF
TRBV2,NA,TRBJ2-1,NA,TGTGCCAGCAGACCACCCGTGCGGGACAATGAGCAGTTCTTC,CASRPPVRDNEQFF
TRBV6-5,NA,TRBJ1-1,NA,TGTGCCAGCAGCCCCCCCGGGAGGACTGAAGCTTTCTTT,CASSPPGRTEAFF
TRBV9,NA,TRBJ1-3,NA,TGTGCCAGCACTTCCGGAAACACCATATATTTT,CASTSGNTIYF
TRBV19,TRBD2,TRBJ2-7,NA,TGTGCCAGTAGTATGCTAGCGGGGGGGCCCTACGAGCAGTACTTC,CASSMLAGGPYEQYF
TRBV6-6,NA,TRBJ1-5,NA,TGTGCCAGCAGTTACCCGGCCCGCGGGGACAATCAGCCCCAGCATTTT,CASSYPARGDNQPQHF
TRBV7-2,NA,TRBJ1-6,NA,TGTGCCAGCAGCTTAGTGGGAAATAATAATTCACCCCTCCACTTT,CASSLVGNNNSPLHF
TRBV4-3,NA,TRBJ1-2,NA,TGCGCCAGCAGCCAAGATTCGAGGGACCATTACTATGGCTACACCTTC,CASSQDSRDHYYGYTF
TRBV6-5,TRBD2,TRBJ2-2,once,TGTGCCAGCAGTTACATACTAGCGGGAGGTACCGGGGAGCTGTTTTTT,CASSYILAGGTGELFF
TRBV3-1/TRBV3-2,NA,TRBJ1-3,NA,TGTGCCAGCAGCCAACGGGGGGTAGACACCATATATTTT,CASSQRGVDTIYF
TRBV12-5,NA,TRBJ1-2,NA,TGTGCTAGTGGTTTGTGGGCTGGCTACACCTTC,CASGLWAGYTF
TRBV27,NA,TRBJ1-6,once,TGTGCCAGCAGCAGGGGAAGAGGGTCACCCCTCCACTTT,CASSRGRGSPLHF
TRBV7-9,NA,TRBJ1-5,NA,TGTGCCAGCAGCTCTCATGGGGGCAATCAGCCCCAGCATTTT,CASSSHGGNQPQHF
TRBV7-2,NA,TRBJ1-4,NA,TGTGCCAGCAGCTTACTGGAACGGTTGTTTTTT,CASSLLERLFF
TRBV9,TRBD1,TRBJ1-2,once,TGTGCCAGCAGCGCAACCCAAGGGACAGGGGCTTACTATGGCTACACCTTC,CASSATQGTGAYYGYTF
TRBV9,NA,TRBJ2-3,NA,TGTGCCAGCAGCGTAGGTTTGCCGTCAGGGGGGACGCAGTATTTT,CASSVGLPSGGTQYF
TRBV6-5,TRBD2,TRBJ2-1,NA,TGTGCCAGCAGCCAGCGGGGATCGAGCAATGAGCAGTTCTTC,CASSQRGSSNEQFF
TRBV6-5,NA,TRBJ1-5,once,TGTGCCAGCAGAGAGGGGGTGTTGGGCAATCAGCCCCAGCATTTT,CASREGVLGNQPQHF
TRBV6-2/TRBV6-3,NA,TRBJ2-7,NA,TGTGCCAGCAGTTACGTATCTCGAGGGTCCTACGAGCAGTACTTC,CASSYVSRGSYEQYF
TRBV7-2,NA,TRBJ2-1,NA,TGTGCCAGCAGCTTTGCGAATGAGCAGTTCTTC,CASSFANEQFF
TRBV5-4,NA,TRBJ1-5,NA,TGTGCCAGCAGCTCCGAAACGAATCAGCCCCAGCATTTT,CASSSETNQPQHF
TRBV27,NA,TRBJ2-6,NA,TGTGCCAGCAGTTCCCGGGGCAGCGCCTTCTCTGGGGCCAACGTCCTGACTTTC,CASSSRGSAFSGANVLTF
TRBV6-2/TRBV6-3,TRBD2,TRBJ2-3,NA,TGTGCCAGCAGCCGAGACAGCGGGAGGGCCTCCTCTAGCACAGATACGCAGTATTTT,CASSRDSGRASSSTDTQYF
TRBV6-4,TRBD2,TRBJ2-1,once,TGTGCCAGCAGTGTTGTGACTAGCGGATCCTACAATGAGCAGTTCTTC,CASSVVTSGSYNEQFF
TRBV5-1,TRBD1,TRBJ2-1,NA,TGCGCCAGCAGCCCAACGACAGGGGCCACCTACAATGAGCAGTTCTTC,CASSPTTGATYNEQFF
TRBV9,TRBD2,TRBJ2-2,NA,TGTGCCAGCAGCGTAGGGGACTATTACACCGGGGAGCTGTTTTTT,CASSVGDYYTGELFF
TRBV6-5,NA,TRBJ1-2,NA,TGTGCCAGCAGTTTTTTTAAGGGGTATGGCTACACCTTC,CASSFFKGYGYTF
TRBV7-3,TRBD2,TRBJ2-1,NA,TGTGCCAGCAGCTCTAGCGGGAGTGACAATGAGCAGTTCTTC,CASSSSGSDNEQFF
TRBV6-5,NA,TRBJ2-2,NA,TGTGCCAGCAGGGACAGGAGGGCCACCGGGGAGCTGTTTTTT,CASRDRRATGELFF